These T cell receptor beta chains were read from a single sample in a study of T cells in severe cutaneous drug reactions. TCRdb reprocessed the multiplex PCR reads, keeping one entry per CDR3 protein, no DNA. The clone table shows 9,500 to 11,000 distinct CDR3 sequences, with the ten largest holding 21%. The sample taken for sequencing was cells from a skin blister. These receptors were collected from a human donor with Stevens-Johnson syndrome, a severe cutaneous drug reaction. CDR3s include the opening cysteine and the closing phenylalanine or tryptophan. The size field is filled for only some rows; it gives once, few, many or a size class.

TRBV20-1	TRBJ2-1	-	CSARPTIPSSYNEQFF
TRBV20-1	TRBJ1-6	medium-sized	CSAPPGNNSPLHF
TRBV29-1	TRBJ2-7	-	CSVEDLNSNSYEQYF
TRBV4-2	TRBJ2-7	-	CASSQGGPDAYEQYF
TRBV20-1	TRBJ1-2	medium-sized	CSARGHNYGYTF
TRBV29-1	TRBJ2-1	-	CSVEGGAGVTSNEQFF
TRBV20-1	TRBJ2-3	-	CSARAHSTRDTQYF
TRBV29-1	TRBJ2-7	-	CSVLAGDAYEQYF
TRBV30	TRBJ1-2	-	CAWSRQITLFGYTF
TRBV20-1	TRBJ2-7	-	CSASPGLAAYEQYF
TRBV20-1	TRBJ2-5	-	CSAASSYQETQYF
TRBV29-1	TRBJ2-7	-	CSVRKMNSYEQYF
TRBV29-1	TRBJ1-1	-	CSVITDSYTEAFF
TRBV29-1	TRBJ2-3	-	CSVEDRSGIRGTDTQYF
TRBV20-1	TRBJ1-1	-	CSGVPTLNTEAFF
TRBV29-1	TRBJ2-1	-	CSVDYGGNSYNEQFF
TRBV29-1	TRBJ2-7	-	CSVEGRAGQYF
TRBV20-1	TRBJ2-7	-	CSASLAGRYEQYF
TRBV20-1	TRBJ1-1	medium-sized	CSAKPGLEAFF
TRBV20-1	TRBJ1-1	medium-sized	CSAREFLGEGTEAFF
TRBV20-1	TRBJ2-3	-	CSAREQGQGTQYF
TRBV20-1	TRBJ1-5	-	CSATPDKTGYQPQHF
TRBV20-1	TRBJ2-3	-	CSASIAAAVTDTQYF
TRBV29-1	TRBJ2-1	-	CSVEVGQGGYNEQFF